This TCR beta chain was profiled in a study of radiotherapy plus CTLA-4 blockade in lung cancer. On the study more broadly: Patients showed objective responses in approximately 17% of cases and disease control in less than 35%.

Some clones are missing from TCRdb's copy, which holds only in-frame ones; the method was immunoSEQ multiplex PCR. The sample lists 95,000 to 150,000 clones; 90% were seen once. Findings and caveats of the study: It was early blood T cell clone dynamics, with interferon-beta, that reportedly best predicted response. Radiotherapy plus ipilimumab was followed by expansion in blood of tumor-derived TCR clones.

This CDR3 has 14 amino acids. Germline CDR1 is SGHDT and CDR2 is YYEEEE. V lost 1 base and J lost 8, with 12 bases in between. This clone was counted between two and nine times. Its target is unknown. Lung cancer patients with chemo-refractory metastatic non-small-cell disease were given focal radiation plus CTLA-4 blockade with ipilimumab. The chain is built from TRBV5-6 and TRBJ1-4; the D is unclear. The sequencing here drew on peripheral blood, taken from a patient treated with radiotherapy plus ipilimumab. The receptor comes from a human donor with non-small cell lung cancer that progressed on radiotherapy plus ipilimumab. The DNA of the CDR3 is TGTGCCAGCAGCTTGAGTCAGGTAGCCGAAAAACTGTTTTTT. Translating it yields CASSLSQVAEKLFF.